This T cell receptor beta chain emerged from a study of T cells after yellow fever vaccination. The study's findings and limits: Overall, a small share of clonotypes was seen in both CD4 and CD8 compartments. Contamination by abundant bulk-population clonotypes could be present in FACS-sorted repertoires.

UMIs and a universal primer site were added when TCR cDNA was made by 5'RACE template switching. In TCRdb, the 5' RACE reads were re-called with MiXCR into one record per CDR3 protein. Here the sample spans under 350,000 distinct CDR3 sequences, about 4% being singletons. This clonotype has ten or more counts. Its antigen remains unidentified. This CDR3 contains 16 residues. V lost 2 bases and J 0 bases, leaving 12 bases between the germline ends. From germline, CDR1 is SGDLS and CDR2 YYNGEE. This TCR came from a man aged 18 to 30 who received the YFV17D yellow fever vaccine. The specimen was PBMCs, collected 5 days after the yellow fever booster vaccination. The chain uses TRBV9 and TRBJ2-1, with D perhaps matching TRBD2 (5 bases). CDR3 DNA sequence: TGTGCCAGCAGCGTCAGTGCTGGGAGCTCCTACAATGAGCAGTTCTTC. Translated, it gives CASSVSAGSSYNEQFF.